A selection of T cell receptor beta chains follows, all from one sample in a study of beta chain features in type 1 diabetes. TCRdb keeps only in-frame clones here, not all; method: immunoSEQ multiplex PCR. The table has about 620,000 clones, around 15% seen once. The sample comprised naive CD4+ T cells from blood. The source of these receptors is a man between 18 and 35 years old in good health. The CDR3 runs from the conserved cysteine through the conserved F or W. The order of the fields is V gene, CDR3 protein.

v_call: TRBV21-1
cdr3_aa: CASRPVGNTEAFF

v_call: TRBV7-9
cdr3_aa: CASSPTRAVADTQYF

v_call: TRBV4-1
cdr3_aa: CASSQEGGYTF

v_call: TRBV15
cdr3_aa: CATRGGAQNTEAFF

v_call: TRBV9
cdr3_aa: CASSGAIQSSYNSPLHF

v_call: TRBV5-1
cdr3_aa: CASSLAEGGNEKLFF

v_call: TRBV29-1
cdr3_aa: CSVEDRASGNTIYF

v_call: TRBV7-9
cdr3_aa: CASSPIWGFKASYNEQFF

v_call: TRBV7-8
cdr3_aa: CASSSSRTGSETQYF

v_call: TRBV9
cdr3_aa: CASSVAPGASSTDTQYF

v_call: TRBV7-2
cdr3_aa: CASYRDSGRRDTEAFF

v_call: TRBV9
cdr3_aa: CASSGTGSSYEQYF

v_call: TRBV29-1
cdr3_aa: CSGQRTGFGGGELFF